The source of this TCR beta chain is a study of OX40 agonist ivuxolimab in advanced cancers. Context from the whole study: The costimulatory receptor OX40 (CD134) was targeted by ivuxolimab, a fully human IgG2 agonistic monoclonal antibody. A male proportion of 82.7% and a mean age of roughly 58 years, ranging from roughly 23 to 79, were recorded for the dose-escalation cohort. Among the roughly 50 dose-escalation patients, around 19 had hepatocellular carcinoma, 15 or so melanoma, 9 renal cell carcinoma and 9 head and neck cancer. The purpose of peripheral TCRbeta sequencing was to test whether ivuxolimab changed TCR sequence diversity and led to clonal T-cell expansion. Prior anti-PD-1, anti-PD-L1 or anti-CTLA-4 therapy was permitted, and approximately 41% of dose-escalation patients had received checkpoint inhibitors. The monotherapy dose-escalation portion (N of about 50 patients) of the phase I ivuxolimab trial is reported in the paper. Partial responses occurred in three dose-escalation patients, of whom one had hepatocellular carcinoma and two had cutaneous melanoma. Intravenous ivuxolimab was administered to patients every 2 weeks at six dose levels: 0.01, 0.1, 0.3, 1.5, 3 and 10 mg/kg.

Remarks on this clone: Its recognized antigen is unknown. No much larger clonotype is one base removed from it; base qualities were not supplied.

The trial excluded patients who had a history of autoimmune disease or who were on systemic immunosuppression. Peripheral blood for TCR sequencing was collected from all dose cohorts at baseline, on cycle 4 day 1, and on cycle 7 day 1. Samples came from an open-label, multicenter, first-in-human phase I dose-escalation trial of ivuxolimab. Adults with locally advanced or metastatic head and neck squamous cell, hepatocellular, melanoma or renal cell carcinoma were enrolled in the trial. CD4+ and CD8+ T cells were sorted separately from peripheral blood before TCR sequencing. Points the paper makes about the study in general: In the 0.1-3.0 mg/kg groups, partial responders were among the patients with the lowest normalized peripheral clonal expansion, particularly in CD8+ T cells. The antigen specificity of the clonally expanded peripheral T cells was not determined. At doses from 0.1 to 3.0 mg/kg, clonal expansion was seen in both CD4+ and CD8+ blood T cells between baseline and week 6. Low levels of normalized T-cell clonal expansion were also seen in some nonresponding patients. After ivuxolimab, more expanded clones were found on average in CD8+ T cells than in CD4+ T cells.

For sequencing of the TCRbeta CDR3 region, genomic DNA was extracted from the sorted cells. TCRbeta CDR3 regions were sequenced using the immunoSEQ Assay. Entries here come from immuneACCESS through TCRdb and include only in-frame sequences with V and J called. Some clones fail to appear in such tables; in the studies checked, an unresolved V gene covers under half of the shortfall, and the cause of the remainder is unknown. This sample has under 40,000 clones in its table, and nearly 80% of those were observed once. The ten top clones hold around 13% of the sample. This specimen was CD4+ or CD8+ T cells sorted from blood, taken in a trial of the OX40 agonist ivuxolimab. The TCR was taken from an adult with an advanced solid tumor such as melanoma, head and neck, liver or kidney cancer.

The DNA reads as follows: TGTGCCAGCAGCTTAGTAATACAGGTTGGAGGTGAGCAGTTCTTC. Translated, this gives CASSLVIQVGGEQFF. The sequence links TRBV7-2 to TRBJ2-1, with the D call tentatively TRBD1 or TRBD2, each fitting 5 bases. CDR3 length: 15 amino acids, cysteine to phenylalanine. Only the CDR3 DNA stays, 45 bases, in frame from base 1. Trimming at the junction amounts to 1 base on V and 9 bases on J, and the germline ends lie 16 bases apart. The germline V gene sets CDR1 to SGHTA and CDR2 to FQGNSA.